This T cell receptor (beta chain) comes out of a study of cytomegalovirus exposure and HLA in healthy donors. This clone has just a few counts. The CDR3 runs 13 residues. Germline-derived CDR1 and CDR2 are SGHNT and YYREEE (reference sequence). Trimming took 4 bases from V and 0 from J, leaving 2 bases between them. Amplification used 60 Vbeta primers and 13 Jbeta primers. Assay used: immunoSEQ multiplex PCR; TCRdb lists only in-frame clones, some missing. The sample comprises nearly 110,000 clones, about four fifths of which are singletons, and roughly 2.5% rests with the top ten. The sequence came from a man aged 25-45 years in good health and CMV-seropositive. The chain links TRBV5-4 to TRBJ2-6; D is uncertain. Specimen: PBMCs. In DNA, the CDR3 is TGTGCCAGCAGCCGCTCTGGGGCCAACGTCCTGACTTTC. It encodes CASSRSGANVLTF.